This T cell receptor beta chain was sequenced during a study of control samples from healthy donors and cancer patients. Profiled with immunoSEQ multiplex PCR; TCRdb holds only in-frame clones, not every one. The table shows tens of thousands of clones, with roughly 92% occurring only once. The CDR3 totals 14 residues. J lost 4 bases, V lost 4 bases, and 6 bases had no gene match. Germline CDR1 reads SGHTA; CDR2 reads FQGTGA. This chain joins TRBV7-3 and TRBJ2-5; the match to TRBD1 covers 7 bases. The sequence was obtained from a man younger than 40 in good health. The specimen sequenced was blood. The CDR3 coding sequence is TGTGCCAGCAGCTATTACAGGGGAGTAGAGACCCAGTACTTC. Translating it yields CASSYYRGVETQYF.